The rows below give T cell receptor beta chains drawn from one sample of a study of naive and memory T cell subsets. MiXCR, applied by TCRdb to the UMI-ligation and nested PCR reads, yields one record per CDR3 protein. Here the sample spans about 140,000 distinct CDR3 sequences, about a fifth being singletons. Sequenced input: naive CD8+ T cells from blood. All receptors derive from a human donor in good health. CDR3s include the opening cysteine and the closing phenylalanine or tryptophan. A D gene is named only where the DNA matches it firmly. Clone size is not always given. Where it is, it says once, few, many or a class for expanded clones.

V gene	clone size	J gene	D gene	CDR3 protein
TRBV3-1	few	TRBJ2-7	.	CASSQDPLSTASYEQYF
TRBV28	few	TRBJ2-5	.	CASSYDREAQETQYF
TRBV28	.	TRBJ2-3	.	CASSFSTGKSTDTQYF
TRBV30	.	TRBJ1-5	.	CAWSSDSTANQPQHF
TRBV29-1	.	TRBJ1-1	.	CSVEDREDWGSTEAFF
TRBV7-9	few	TRBJ2-7	.	CASSPVRGRAYEQYF
TRBV6-5	.	TRBJ2-7	.	CASKVAGRYEQYF
TRBV2	few	TRBJ2-1	.	CASLNFLEEFF
TRBV4-1	few	TRBJ1-1	.	CASSHYRVGDTEAFF
TRBV2	few	TRBJ1-2	.	CASKRPSGGYTF
TRBV5-1	few	TRBJ2-7	TRBD2	CASSLALTERDFSEQYF
TRBV4-1	.	TRBJ2-7	TRBD2	CASSQAGTSSYEQYF
TRBV12-3/TRBV12-4	few	TRBJ2-1	TRBD1	CASSPVRDSYNEQFF
TRBV5-1	.	TRBJ2-5	TRBD1	CASSLADRGLFQETQYF
TRBV12-3/TRBV12-4	few	TRBJ1-2	.	CASSQEALDNYGYTF
TRBV30	.	TRBJ2-1	TRBD2	CAWDFGGGEQFF
TRBV7-6	.	TRBJ1-1	TRBD1	CASSLAPGGTEAFF
TRBV10-2	few	TRBJ1-5	TRBD1	CASSDRGEQPQHF
TRBV12-3/TRBV12-4	.	TRBJ1-6	.	CASSPSGVTSPLHF
TRBV12-3/TRBV12-4	few	TRBJ2-1	TRBD2	CASSFSGLAGGLGEQFF
TRBV4-1	.	TRBJ1-5	.	CASSQVPGQISQPQHF
TRBV4-1	few	TRBJ2-5	.	CASSQGLDATETQYF
TRBV28	few	TRBJ1-1	TRBD1	CASSLSQGARTEAFF
TRBV15	few	TRBJ2-7	TRBD2	CATREVESYEQYF
TRBV7-9	.	TRBJ2-2	.	CASSPLDGNTGELFF
TRBV28	.	TRBJ2-7	.	CASRGTDYEQYF
TRBV6-6	.	TRBJ2-1	TRBD1	CASSPDRVSYNEQFF
TRBV4-1	.	TRBJ2-7	.	CASSQEHAEQYF
TRBV6-5	few	TRBJ2-7	.	CASSYIRERSYEQYF
TRBV12-3/TRBV12-4	few	TRBJ2-7	.	CASSSRSFGYEQYF
TRBV13	.	TRBJ1-1	TRBD1	CASSSRDRLMNTEAFF
TRBV7-8	few	TRBJ2-1	.	CASGRYSGPYNEQFF
TRBV28	many	TRBJ2-1	.	CASSFQGVNEQFF
TRBV5-4	few	TRBJ1-1	TRBD1	CASHGTGGTEAFF
TRBV9	.	TRBJ2-1	.	CASSVGGGHNEQFF
TRBV7-8	few	TRBJ2-7	TRBD2	CASSFELAGDEQYF